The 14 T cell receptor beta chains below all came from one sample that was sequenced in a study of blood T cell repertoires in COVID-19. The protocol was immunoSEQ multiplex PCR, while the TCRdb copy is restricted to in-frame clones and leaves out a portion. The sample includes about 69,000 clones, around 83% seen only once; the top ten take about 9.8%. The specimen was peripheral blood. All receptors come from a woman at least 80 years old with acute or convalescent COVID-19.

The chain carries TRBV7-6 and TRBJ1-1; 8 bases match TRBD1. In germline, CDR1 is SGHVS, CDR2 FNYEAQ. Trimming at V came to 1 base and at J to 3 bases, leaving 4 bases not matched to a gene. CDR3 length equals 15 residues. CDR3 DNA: TGTGCCAGCAGCTTAGATACAGGGGGAGACACTGAAGCTTTCTTT. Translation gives CASSLDTGGDTEAFF.

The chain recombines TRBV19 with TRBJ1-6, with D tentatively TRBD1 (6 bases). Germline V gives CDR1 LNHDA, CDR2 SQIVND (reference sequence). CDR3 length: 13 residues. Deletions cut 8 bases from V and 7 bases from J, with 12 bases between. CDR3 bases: TGTGCCAGTGTCGGCCAGGGGAATTCACCCCTCCACTTT. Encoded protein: CASVGQGNSPLHF.

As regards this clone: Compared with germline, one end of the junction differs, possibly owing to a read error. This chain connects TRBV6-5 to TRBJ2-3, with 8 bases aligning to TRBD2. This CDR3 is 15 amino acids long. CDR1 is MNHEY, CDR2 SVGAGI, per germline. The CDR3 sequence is CASSYSSGSTDTQYF. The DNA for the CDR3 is TGTGCCAGCAGCTACTCTAGCGGGAGCACAGATACGCAGTATTTT.

The CDR3 spells CASSPGGASGNIQYF. In nucleotides, the CDR3 is TGTGCCAGCAGCCCCGGGGGGGCTTCAGGAAACATTCAGTACTTC. The chain uses TRBV11-3 and TRBJ2-4, with 8 bases fitting TRBD2. V shed 5 bases and J 6 bases; nucleotides not matched to a gene: 9. Germline V gene lookup returns CDR1 SGHNT and CDR2 YENEEA. The length of the CDR3 is 15 residues.

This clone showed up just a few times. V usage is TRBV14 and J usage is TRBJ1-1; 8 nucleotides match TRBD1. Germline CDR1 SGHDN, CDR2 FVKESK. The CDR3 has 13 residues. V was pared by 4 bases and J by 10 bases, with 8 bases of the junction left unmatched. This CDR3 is CASSRAGGSVAFF. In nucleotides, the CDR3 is TGTGCCAGCAGCCGAGCAGGGGGCTCGGTAGCTTTCTTT.

This CDR3 is CASSVIPNTEAFF. CDR3 nucleotide sequence: TGTGCCAGCAGCGTTATTCCGAACACTGAAGCTTTCTTT. V usage is TRBV5-5 and J usage is TRBJ1-1; D not resolved. Per germline, CDR1 SGHKS and CDR2 YYEKEE (reference sequence). Trimming shortened V by 4 bases and J by 1 base, and 8 bases separated the two germline ends. The CDR3 covers 13 residues.

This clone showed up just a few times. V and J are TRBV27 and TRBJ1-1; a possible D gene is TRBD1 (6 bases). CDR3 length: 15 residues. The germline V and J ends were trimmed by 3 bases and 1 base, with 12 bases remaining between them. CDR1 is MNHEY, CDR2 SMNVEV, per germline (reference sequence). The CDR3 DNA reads TGTGCCAGCAGTTTGGGGTTCAGGGGGAACACTGAAGCTTTCTTT. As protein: CASSLGFRGNTEAFF.

In DNA, the CDR3 is TGCGCCAGCAGCTCTCCCAACACTGAAGCTTTCTTT. Translating gives CASSSPNTEAFF. The chain carries TRBV5-1 and TRBJ1-1; D call uncertain. Germline loops: CDR1 SGHRS, CDR2 YFSETQ. There are 12 residues in the CDR3. V was clipped by 3 bases and J by 2 bases, with 5 bases between them.

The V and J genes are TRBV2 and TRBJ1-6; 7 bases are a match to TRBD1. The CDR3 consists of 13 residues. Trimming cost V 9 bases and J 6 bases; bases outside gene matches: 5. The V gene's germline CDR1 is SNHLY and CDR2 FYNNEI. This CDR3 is CARTGTANSPLHF. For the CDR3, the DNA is TGTGCCAGAACCGGGACAGCTAATTCACCCCTCCACTTT.

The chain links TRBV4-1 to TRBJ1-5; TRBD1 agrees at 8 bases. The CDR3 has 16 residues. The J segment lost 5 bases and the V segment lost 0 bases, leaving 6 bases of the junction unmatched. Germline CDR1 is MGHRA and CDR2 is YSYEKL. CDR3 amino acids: CASSQEGTGRHQPQHF. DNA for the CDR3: TGCGCCAGCAGCCAAGAGGGGACAGGCCGACATCAGCCCCAGCATTTT.

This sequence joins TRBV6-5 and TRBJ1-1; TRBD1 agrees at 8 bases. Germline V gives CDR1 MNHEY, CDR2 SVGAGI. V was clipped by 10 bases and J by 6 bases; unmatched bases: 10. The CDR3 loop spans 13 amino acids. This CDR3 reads CATEYGTGAEAFF. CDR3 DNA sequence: TGTGCCACCGAATATGGGACAGGAGCTGAAGCTTTCTTT.

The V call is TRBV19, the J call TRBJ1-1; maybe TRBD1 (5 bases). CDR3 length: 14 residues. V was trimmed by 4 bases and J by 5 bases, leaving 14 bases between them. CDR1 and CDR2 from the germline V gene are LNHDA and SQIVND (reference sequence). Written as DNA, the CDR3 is TGTGCCAGTAGTAGCGGGGAGGGGTATACTGAAGCTTTCTTT. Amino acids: CASSSGEGYTEAFF.

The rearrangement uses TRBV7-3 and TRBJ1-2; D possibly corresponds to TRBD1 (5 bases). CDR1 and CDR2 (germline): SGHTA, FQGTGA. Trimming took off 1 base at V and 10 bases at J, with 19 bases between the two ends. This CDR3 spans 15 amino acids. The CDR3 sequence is CASSLRRGPDITYTF. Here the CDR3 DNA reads TGTGCCAGCAGCTTAAGGCGGGGCCCAGACATTACCTACACCTTC.

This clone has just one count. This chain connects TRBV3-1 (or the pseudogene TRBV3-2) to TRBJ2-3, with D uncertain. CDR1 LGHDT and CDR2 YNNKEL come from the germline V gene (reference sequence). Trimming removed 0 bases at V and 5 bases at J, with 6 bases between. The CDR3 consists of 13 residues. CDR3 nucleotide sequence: TGTGCCAGCAGCCAAGATTCCAGAGATACGCAGTATTTT. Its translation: CASSQDSRDTQYF.